The clone carrying this T cell receptor (beta chain) was detected a few times. This record comes from a study of response to subunit inactivated influenza vaccine. This CDR3 comprises 13 residues. V lost 1 base and J lost 13, with 14 bases in between. Using its own MiXCR run on the RT-PCR reads, TCRdb lists one record per CDR3 protein. The table records roughly 700,000 distinct CDR3 sequences, about 14% of them present only once. The sequence was obtained from a man aged 50 or older who received an inactivated influenza vaccine. The sample consisted of PBMCs from blood, taken about 14 days before vaccination. The genes are TRBV12-3 or TRBV12-4 and TRBJ2-4; tentatively, D is TRBD1 (5 bases). The CDR3 protein is CASSLVETAAQYF. CDR3 nucleotides: TGTGCCAGCAGTTTAGTCGAGACAGCTGCCCAGTACTTC.